This T cell receptor (beta chain) was sequenced during a study of shared clonotypes between healthy human individuals. Terminally differentiated effector memory CD45RA+ cells were excluded from the naive CD8 cells, which were CD45RO-negative and positively selected for CCR7. This CDR3 spans 15 amino acids. Germline lookup yields CDR1 MGHRA and CDR2 YSYEKL. The V segment lost 1 base and the J segment 6 bases; nucleotides outside the gene matches: 4. Study observations and caveats: Of the naive CD4 clonotypes, around 4.7% were shared across a few donors. The authors expected sequencing depth to affect clonotype sharing among donors.

For this clone: Its antigen is not known.

Deep-level settings were used for running the assay. Each replicate PCR on the sorted subsets used roughly 200 ng DNA (around 30,000 T cell genomes). Clones were sequenced by immunoSEQ multiplex PCR, and TCRdb holds only the in-frame ones, with some missing. Of some 2,000,000 clones in the sample, less than 95% were seen once. The TCR sequence derives from a man younger than 30 in good health. Input material: naive CD8+ T cells sorted from blood. The rearrangement joins TRBV4-1 to TRBJ2-7; 12 bases match TRBD1. The CDR3: CASSQGGTGGFEQYF. The CDR3 DNA reads as TGCGCCAGCAGCCAAGGCGGGACAGGGGGCTTCGAGCAGTACTTC.